The clone carrying this T cell receptor (beta chain) occurred many times. The data originate from a study of molecular identifiers for immune sequencing clone quantification. Background on the study: The replicate experiment used RNA from roughly 20,000 or 100,000 naive CD8 cells. This RNA was split into five aliquots, and four of them were sequenced.

V was shortened by 2 bases and J by 0 bases, with 9 bases between the two germline ends. Germline V CDR1 and CDR2: GTSNPN, SVGIG (reference sequence). This CDR3 comprises 14 residues. Previously described methods and listed TCR primers were used for bulk TCR libraries. TCRdb recomputed calls from the PCR reads with MiXCR, one row per CDR3 protein. Seen here are approximately 60,000 distinct CDR3 sequences, around 19% observed once, and the top ten hold under 1.5%. Naive CD8 libraries came from approximately 20,000 to 1,000,000 sorted cells with 10%, 30% or 50% RNA. Sequencing was done on a sample of naive CD8+ T cells from blood, with Jurkat cell RNA spiked in. The sample's subset: FACS-sorted CD8+CD4-CCR7+CD45RA+ naive T cells. The clonotype was recovered from a human donor in good health. Some libraries in this study had Jurkat cell RNA spiked in. The chain combines TRBV30 with TRBJ2-3; a possible D gene is TRBD2 (6 bases). CDR3 loop: CAWSIGTSTDTQYF. CDR3 coding DNA: TGTGCCTGGAGTATCGGGACTAGCACAGATACGCAGTATTTT.